These 19 T cell receptor beta chains were sequenced from one sample in a study of blood T cell repertoires in COVID-19. The protocol was immunoSEQ multiplex PCR, while the TCRdb copy is restricted to in-frame clones and leaves out a portion. The sample has a few hundred thousand clones; roughly 87% are singletons. The source material was PBMCs or T cells enriched from blood (not recorded which). The source is a woman aged 45 to 65 who had recovered from COVID-19.

V and J are TRBV25-1 and TRBJ1-6; maybe TRBD1 (5 bases). Germline lookup yields CDR1 MGHDK and CDR2 SYGVNS. Trimming stripped 5 bases from V and 4 bases from J, with 12 bases between. The CDR3 consists of 15 residues. In DNA, the CDR3 is TGTGCCAGCAGTTCTGGCAGGGTATATAATTCACCCCTCCACTTT. This gives the protein CASSSGRVYNSPLHF.

The V call is TRBV9, the J call TRBJ1-1; 9 positions match TRBD1. Looked up from germline, CDR1 is SGDLS and CDR2 is YYNGEE. V was clipped by 3 bases and J by 3 bases; unmatched bases: 9. The CDR3 spans 16 residues. CDR3 sequence (DNA): TGTGCCAGCAGCGGTACAGGGGGCTATGTGGACACTGAAGCTTTCTTT. It specifies CASSGTGGYVDTEAFF.

The chain combines TRBV30 with TRBJ1-5; tentative D call: TRBD1 (5 bases). The CDR3 covers 14 residues. The germline V gene has CDR1 GTSNPN and CDR2 SVGIG (reference sequence). V lost 2 bases, J lost 1 base, and 9 bases lay in between. The chain's CDR3 is CAWSIGESNQPQHF. The DNA of the CDR3 is TGTGCCTGGAGTATAGGGGAAAGCAATCAGCCCCAGCATTTT.

In its sample, this clone was seen a few times. The CDR3 DNA follows: TGTGCCAGCAGCTTGTTGCCTTTGGGGCAGTCGAACACTGAAGCTTTCTTT. Its translation is CASSLLPLGQSNTEAFF. The chain has TRBV7-9 and TRBJ1-1, with D possibly TRBD1 on 5 matching bases. The CDR3 is 17 residues long. The germline gives CDR1 SEHNR, CDR2 FQNEAQ (reference sequence). Trimming removed 3 bases at V and 1 base at J, with 18 bases between.

The chain uses TRBV18 and TRBJ1-5, with TRBD1 identical over 10 bases. V dropped 1 base and J dropped 2; count of bases not matched to a gene: 5. Looked up from germline, CDR1 is KGHSH and CDR2 is LQKENI. CDR3 length: 17 amino acids. In DNA, the CDR3 is TGTGCCAGCTCACCACTCGGGACAGGGGCCGGCAATCAGCCCCAGCATTTT. The encoded protein is CASSPLGTGAGNQPQHF.

The V and J genes are TRBV5-6 and TRBJ1-5; maybe TRBD1 (6 bases). Germline CDR1 SGHDT, CDR2 YYEEEE. CDR3 length equals 15 residues. The germline V and J ends were trimmed by 2 bases and 2 bases, with 11 bases remaining between them. For the CDR3, the DNA is TGTGCCAGCAGCTTACAGGGTGTAGGCAATCAGCCCCAGCATTTT. Amino acid sequence: CASSLQGVGNQPQHF.

The chain joins TRBV5-1 to TRBJ1-6; the D is unclear. Germline assignment: CDR1 SGHRS and CDR2 YFSETQ. CDR3 length: 16 residues. V was pared by 0 bases and J by 0 bases, with 7 bases between. CDR3 DNA: TGCGCCAGCAGCTTGGCTGGGAGCTCCTATAATTCACCCCTCCACTTT. It encodes CASSLAGSSYNSPLHF.

This chain connects TRBV7-2 to TRBJ2-5; TRBD2 matches 8 bases. The CDR3 is 15 amino acids. V was clipped by 5 bases and J by 0 bases; unmatched bases: 5. Germline V gene lookup returns CDR1 SGHTA and CDR2 FQGNSA. CDR3 loop: CASSPLAAYQETQYF. CDR3 sequence (DNA): TGTGCCAGCAGCCCACTAGCGGCGTACCAAGAGACCCAGTACTTC.

CDR3 in DNA: TGTGCCAGCAGTCCCCAGTCCTACGAGCAGTACTTC. The encoded protein is CASSPQSYEQYF. This rearrangement joins TRBV2 to TRBJ2-7; D remains ambiguous. The ends were cut back, 5 bases at V and 1 base at J, with 6 bases in the middle. The CDR3 length is 12 residues. Germline V gene sequence: CDR1 SNHLY, CDR2 FYNNEI.

The V and J genes are TRBV5-1 and TRBJ2-3; D uncertain. The CDR3 contains 15 residues. Germline V gives CDR1 SGHRS, CDR2 YFSETQ. V was cut by 0 bases and J by 2 bases, with 10 bases left in between. The CDR3 bases are TGCGCCAGCAGCTTGGGAGTCGATATCACAGATACGCAGTATTTT. This encodes CASSLGVDITDTQYF.

The chain combines TRBV5-1 with TRBJ1-1; D perhaps matches TRBD1 (6 bases). The V gene lost 2 bases and the J gene lost 1 base, with 12 bases spanning the gap. The CDR3 extends over 15 amino acids. The germline gives CDR1 SGHRS, CDR2 YFSETQ. Here the CDR3 reads CASSFSYRENTEAFF. CDR3 coding DNA: TGCGCCAGCAGCTTTTCCTACAGGGAGAACACTGAAGCTTTCTTT.

In regard to this clone: This sample also contains other DNA sequences that code for the same CDR3. This chain links TRBV30 with TRBJ1-5; tentative D call: TRBD1 (5 bases). Germline-derived CDR1 and CDR2 are GTSNPN and SVGIG (reference sequence). Trimming left V 6 bases short and J 1 base short, with 7 bases between. The CDR3 contains 12 residues. The CDR3 DNA is TGTGCCTGTGGACAAAGCAATCAGCCCCAGCATTTT. Its translation is CACGQSNQPQHF.

The DNA of the CDR3 is TGCGCCAGCAGTGAGTCGACAGGGGGGGTACATAACACTGAAGCTTTCTTT. This translates into CASSESTGGVHNTEAFF. V is TRBV10-1 and J is TRBJ1-1; 9 nucleotides align to TRBD1. Trimming at V came to 0 bases and at J to 2 bases, leaving 7 bases not matched to a gene. This CDR3 contains 17 residues. CDR1 is WNHNN and CDR2 is SYGVQD in the germline V gene (reference sequence).

The chain is built from TRBV5-1 and TRBJ2-3; 8 bases fit TRBD2. This CDR3 spans 15 amino acids. The germline V gene encodes CDR1 SGHRS and CDR2 YFSETQ. The V gene end was trimmed by 1 base and the J gene end by 5 bases; junction bases not matched to a gene: 6. The CDR3 DNA sequence: TGCGCCAGCAGCTTGCCTAGCGGGTCCGGAGATACGCAGTATTTT. Protein product: CASSLPSGSGDTQYF.

V gene TRBV25-1 combines with J gene TRBJ1-2, with D unclear. The CDR3 totals 15 residues. Germline values: CDR1 MGHDK, CDR2 SYGVNS. Trimming removed 4 bases at V and 2 bases at J, with 14 bases between. CDR3 residues: CASSVQDTLNYGYTF. The CDR3 nucleotides read TGTGCCAGCAGTGTACAAGACACCCTCAACTATGGCTACACCTTC.

In its sample, this clone was seen once. This chain joins TRBV9 and TRBJ2-2; 8 bases match TRBD1. Germline V gene data show CDR1 as SGDLS and CDR2 as YYNGEE. The CDR3 contains 20 residues. V was clipped by 3 bases and J by 0 bases; unmatched bases: 16. In DNA form, the CDR3 reads TGTGCCAGCAGCGATTCGACAGGGGCCACTATAGACTCGAACACCGGGGAGCTGTTTTTT. It encodes CASSDSTGATIDSNTGELFF.

The gene calls are TRBV5-4 and TRBJ1-4; 8 nucleotides agree with TRBD1. This CDR3 has 15 amino acids. With V trimmed by 4 bases and J by 6 bases, 8 bases remained unmatched. Germline loops: CDR1 SGHNT, CDR2 YYREEE (reference sequence). CDR3 sequence reads: CASSPQGAKDEKLFF. The CDR3 DNA sequence: TGTGCCAGCAGCCCCCAGGGGGCCAAGGATGAAAAACTGTTTTTT.

The rearrangement uses TRBV7-3 and TRBJ2-2; D not certain. The CDR3 runs to 14 residues. The germline V gene has CDR1 SGHTA and CDR2 FQGTGA. V was clipped by 5 bases and J by 6 bases, with 13 bases between them. CDR3: CASSPPTVAGELFF. The CDR3 coding sequence is TGTGCCAGCAGCCCTCCGACTGTAGCCGGGGAGCTGTTTTTT.

The genes are TRBV29-1 and TRBJ1-5, with D possibly TRBD1 on 6 matching bases. V lost 4 bases and J 4 bases, leaving 11 bases between the germline ends. CDR3 length: 13 residues. Per the germline V gene, CDR1 is SQVTM and CDR2 is ANQGSEA. The CDR3 DNA follows: TGCAGCGTTGTAGAGGGGGGAAATCAGCCCCAGCATTTT. Translated: CSVVEGGNQPQHF.